This T cell receptor (beta chain) was identified during a study of T cells after yellow fever vaccination. In the study overall: With SMART-Seq v4 Ultra Low Input, the fractions containing low cell numbers were prepared.

General study results and limits: Most primary-vaccination clones reappeared after the booster (about 95% CD4, 88% CD8).

The V gene's germline CDR1 is SEHNR and CDR2 FQNEAQ (reference sequence). Trimming shortened V by 11 bases and J by 1 base, and 11 bases separated the two germline ends. The CDR3 sequence is 12 residues long. This clonotype was seen a few times. Its antigen is unknown. TCRdb recomputed calls from the 5' RACE reads with MiXCR, one row per CDR3 protein. Among over 300,000 distinct CDR3 sequences, around 6.8% were seen once, and the ten largest hold roughly a sixth. The clonotype originates from a young man who received the YFV17D yellow fever vaccine. V is TRBV7-9 and J is TRBJ1-1; D is possibly TRBD1 (5 bases). The sequencing here drew on PBMCs, taken about 49 days after the first yellow fever vaccination. In nucleotides, the CDR3 is TGTGCCGTGGGACGGGCGAACACTGAAGCTTTCTTT. It is translated as CAVGRANTEAFF.